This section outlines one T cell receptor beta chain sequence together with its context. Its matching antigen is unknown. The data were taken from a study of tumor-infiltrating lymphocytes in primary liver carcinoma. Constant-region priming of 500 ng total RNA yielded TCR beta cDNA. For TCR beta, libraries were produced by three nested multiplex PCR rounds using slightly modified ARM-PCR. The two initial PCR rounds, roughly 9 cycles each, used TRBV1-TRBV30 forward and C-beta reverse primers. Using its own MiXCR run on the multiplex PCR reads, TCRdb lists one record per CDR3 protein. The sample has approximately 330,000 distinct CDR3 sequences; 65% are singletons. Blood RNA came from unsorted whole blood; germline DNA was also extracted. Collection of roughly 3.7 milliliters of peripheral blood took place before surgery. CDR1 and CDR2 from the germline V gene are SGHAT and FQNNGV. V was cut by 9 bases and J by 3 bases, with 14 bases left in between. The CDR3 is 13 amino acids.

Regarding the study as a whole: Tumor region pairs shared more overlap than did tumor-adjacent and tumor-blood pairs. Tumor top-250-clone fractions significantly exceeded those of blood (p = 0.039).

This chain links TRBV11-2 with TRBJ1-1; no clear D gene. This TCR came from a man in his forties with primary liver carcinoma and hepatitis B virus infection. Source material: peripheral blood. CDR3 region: CASSAIRDTEAFF. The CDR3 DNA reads TGTGCCAGTAGCGCAATAAGGGACACTGAAGCTTTCTTT.